This passage covers 19 T cell receptor beta chains from one sample sequenced in a study of Graves' ophthalmopathy and Graves' hyperthyroidism. Investigators amplified TCR beta CDR3 regions from RNA transcripts. HTBI-primed RT-PCR formed the first round, and a multiplex PCR formed the second. One entry per CDR3 protein results from TCRdb running MiXCR on the multiplex PCR reads. The sample holds 1 million to 1.3 million distinct CDR3 sequences, 35% to 45% seen once. Sequencing input: peripheral blood or thyroid tissue (not recorded which). These receptors came from an adult man with Graves' hyperthyroidism.

The rearrangement joins TRBV7-2 to TRBJ1-2; 8 nucleotides match TRBD1. Germline trimming cut 9 bases from V and 12 bases from J; bases unmatched to any gene: 6. The CDR3 contains 10 residues. Germline V lookup: CDR1 SGHTA, CDR2 FQGNSA. As DNA, the CDR3 is TGTGCCAGTTGCAGGGGGCGGGACACCTTC. It encodes CASCRGRDTF.

The rearrangement links TRBV20-1 to TRBJ1-1; no definite D call. The germline V and J ends were trimmed by 6 bases and 0 bases, with 14 bases remaining between them. The CDR3 contains 14 residues. In germline, CDR1 is DFQATT, CDR2 SNEGSKA (reference sequence). CDR3 DNA sequence: TGCAGTGCAACCAATCCCGCTGTGAACACTGAAGCTTTCTTT. It codes for CSATNPAVNTEAFF.

The J gene is TRBJ2-5, the V gene TRBV13; perhaps TRBD1 as D (5 bases). V was cut by 6 bases and J by 9 bases, with 14 bases left in between. Germline V gives CDR1 PRHDT, CDR2 FYEKMQ (reference sequence). The CDR3 runs 12 residues. The CDR3 spells CASSPNLRAQYF. DNA for the CDR3: TGTGCCAGCAGTCCCAACCTCAGGGCCCAGTACTTC.

This chain joins TRBV6-5 and TRBJ2-5; D not certain. This CDR3 spans 12 amino acids. Trimming pared 5 bases from V and 4 bases from J, leaving 8 bases between. Germline-derived CDR1 and CDR2 are MNHEY and SVGAGI. CDR3 sequence (DNA): TGTGCCAGCAGTCAAGGAATAGAGACCCAGTACTTC. Translation gives CASSQGIETQYF.

This clonotype has just a few counts. Its ends do not fully match the called genes, so a read error is possible. The chain uses TRBV10-3 and TRBJ1-5; D not resolved. The CDR3 totals 16 residues. CDR1 and CDR2 (germline): ENHRY, SYGVKD. Written as DNA, the CDR3 is TGTGCCAGCAGTCCCCCAACCAAGGGCGTCAATCAGCCCCAGCATTTT. Translating it yields CASSPPTKGVNQPQHF.

This clonotype has at least ten counts. The rearrangement joins TRBV20-1 to TRBJ1-2, with TRBD1 matching over 10 bases. With 0 bases clipped from V and 5 bases from J, the junction kept 12 bases outside the gene matches. This CDR3 has 17 amino acids. Germline CDR1 DFQATT, CDR2 SNEGSKA (reference sequence). The CDR3 coding sequence is TGCAGTGCTAGAGATCCGAGACAGGGGGCTAGATGGTATGGCTACACCTTC. It is translated as CSARDPRQGARWYGYTF.

This clonotype was seen repeatedly, ten times or more. This chain connects TRBV12-3 or TRBV12-4 to TRBJ2-7; 9 bases align to TRBD2. Trimming removed 4 bases from V and 10 bases from J; junction bases left unmatched: 14. This CDR3 has 15 amino acids. The CDR3 is CASSWGAGGAVEQYF. CDR3 in DNA: TGTGCCAGCAGTTGGGGAGCGGGAGGAGCAGTGGAACAGTACTTC.

In its sample, this clonotype was seen a few times. V gene TRBV3-1 combines with J gene TRBJ2-7, with TRBD1 matching 8 bases. The J segment lost 3 bases and the V segment lost 3 bases, leaving 7 bases of the junction unmatched. Per the germline V gene, CDR1 is LGHDT and CDR2 is YNNKEL (reference sequence). CDR3 length equals 15 residues. CDR3 sequence reads: CASSHETGANYEQYF. The DNA of the CDR3 is TGTGCCAGCAGCCACGAGACAGGGGCTAACTACGAGCAGTACTTC.

This sequence joins TRBV24-1 and TRBJ2-5; tentatively, D is TRBD1 (5 bases). The CDR3 extends over 13 amino acids. With 11 bases removed from V and 6 bases from J, the gap between germline ends came to 18 bases. The V gene's germline CDR1 is KGHDR and CDR2 SFDVKD. The CDR3 coding sequence is TGTGCCAGCTCACCAGGACATCCACAGACCCAGTACTTC. It is translated as CASSPGHPQTQYF.

The chain links TRBV20-1 to TRBJ1-1; TRBD1 matches 9 bases. Trimming cost V 3 bases and J 4 bases; bases outside gene matches: 12. CDR1 DFQATT and CDR2 SNEGSKA come from the germline V gene (reference sequence). This CDR3 has 16 residues. CDR3 amino acids: CSASHPNRGRFTEAFF. The CDR3, as DNA: TGCAGTGCTAGTCACCCGAACAGGGGGCGGTTCACTGAAGCTTTCTTT.

This clonotype was counted a single time. The chain has TRBV11-2 and TRBJ1-1; D is perhaps TRBD1 (5 bases). There are 15 residues in the CDR3. V was cut by 2 bases and J by 4 bases, with 14 bases left in between. Germline V gene data show CDR1 as SGHAT and CDR2 as FQNNGV. CDR3 protein: CASSLTQGVGTEAFF. The CDR3 bases are TGTGCCAGCAGCTTAACCCAGGGAGTCGGCACTGAAGCTTTCTTT.

This clonotype was counted ten times or more. The chain recombines TRBV5-6 with TRBJ1-2; possible D gene TRBD1, 5 bases. CDR3 length: 13 amino acids. The V end was cut by 3 bases, the J end by 4 bases, with 10 bases between. Germline V lookup: CDR1 SGHDT, CDR2 YYEEEE. The CDR3 protein is CASSWGDRYGYTF. DNA for the CDR3: TGTGCCAGCAGCTGGGGGGATCGCTATGGCTACACCTTC.

J is TRBJ2-5 and V is TRBV20-1; tentative D call: TRBD2 (5 bases). The CDR3 runs 15 residues. Trimming stripped 3 bases from V and 4 bases from J, with 18 bases between. Germline-derived CDR1 and CDR2 are DFQATT and SNEGSKA (reference sequence). CDR3 amino acids: CSASPLRVIRETQYF. In nucleotides, the CDR3 is TGCAGTGCTAGCCCACTGAGGGTTATCCGAGAGACCCAGTACTTC.

The table lists this clonotype with many counts. In DNA, the CDR3 is TGCGCCAGCAGTGAGTACGGCCAGATAAATCAGCCCCAGCATTTT. It is translated as CASSEYGQINQPQHF. This chain links TRBV10-2 with TRBJ1-5; D call uncertain. The V end was cut by 1 base, the J end by 4 bases, with 11 bases between. CDR1 WSHSY and CDR2 SAAADI come from the germline V gene. The CDR3 covers 15 residues.

With regard to this clonotype: No conserved phenylalanine or tryptophan ends this CDR3, so it is likely a read error. The limits of the CDR3 on the DNA are not certain, so only TCRdb's listed CDR3 is given. The rearrangement uses TRBV7-9 and TRBJ1-4; the table's D call, TRBD1, was not checked against the DNA. Germline CDR1 is SEHNR and CDR2 is FQNEAQ (reference sequence). Inclusive of both ends, the CDR3 amounts to 10 amino acids. CDR3 protein: CASSPGTPVL.

This clonotype was observed many times. This rearrangement joins TRBV15 to TRBJ1-3, with TRBD1 matching over 10 bases. V gave up 2 bases and J gave up 0 bases; unmatched junction bases: 7. Germline loops: CDR1 LNHNV, CDR2 YYDKDF (reference sequence). The CDR3 loop spans 18 amino acids. The CDR3 DNA reads TGTGCCACCAGCAGAACGACAGGGGGCCGGGGCTCTGGAAACACCATATATTTT. As protein: CATSRTTGGRGSGNTIYF.

The gene calls are TRBV6-5 and TRBJ1-1, with 7 positions matching TRBD1. J gave up 1 base and V 6 bases, and 8 bases lay outside the gene matches. Germline CDR1 and CDR2: MNHEY and SVGAGI. The CDR3 spans 15 residues. CDR3 sequence (DNA): TGTGCCAGCAGATTACCCAGGGGGAGGAACACTGAAGCTTTCTTT. As protein: CASRLPRGRNTEAFF.

A note on this clonotype: One end of the junction is discordant with germline, which a read error may explain. The chain links TRBV10-2 to TRBJ1-2; D is unclear. The CDR3 is 12 residues long. Germline CDR1 WSHSY, CDR2 SAAADI. In DNA form, the CDR3 reads TGTGCCAGCAGCCAAGACGGGTTTTGCTACACCTTC. Translated: CASSQDGFCYTF.

This clonotype was detected only once. A read error is possible here, since a much larger clone lies one base away. This chain links TRBV10-1 with TRBJ1-1; D remains unclear. The CDR3 contains 14 residues. Per the germline V gene, CDR1 is WNHNN and CDR2 is SYGVQD (reference sequence). DNA for the CDR3: TGCGCCAGCAGTGAAGATGGTGTCCGCACTGAAACTTTCTTT. Its translation is CASSEDGVRTETFF.